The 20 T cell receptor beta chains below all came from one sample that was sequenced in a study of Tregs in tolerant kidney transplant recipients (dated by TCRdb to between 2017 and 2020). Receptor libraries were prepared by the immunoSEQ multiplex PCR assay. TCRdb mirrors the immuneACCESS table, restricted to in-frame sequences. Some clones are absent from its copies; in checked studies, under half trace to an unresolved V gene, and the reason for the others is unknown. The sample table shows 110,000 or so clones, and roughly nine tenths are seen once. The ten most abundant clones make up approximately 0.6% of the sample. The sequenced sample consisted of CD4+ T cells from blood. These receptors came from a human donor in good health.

As DNA, the CDR3 is TGTGCCAGTAGCCCAGGAGGGACAGATACGCAGTATTTT. It specifies CASSPGGTDTQYF. The V and J genes are TRBV19 and TRBJ2-3, with D perhaps TRBD2 (6 bases). V lost 6 bases and J 3 bases, leaving 10 bases between the germline ends. The CDR3 totals 13 residues. Per germline, CDR1 LNHDA and CDR2 SQIVND (reference sequence).

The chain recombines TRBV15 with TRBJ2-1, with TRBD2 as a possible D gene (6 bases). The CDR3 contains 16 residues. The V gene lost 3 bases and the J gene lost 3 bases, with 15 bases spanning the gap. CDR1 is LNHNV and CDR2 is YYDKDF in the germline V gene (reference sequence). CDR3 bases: TGTGCCACCAGCAGGGGGGTAGCGGAAAACTACAATGAGCAGTTCTTC. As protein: CATSRGVAENYNEQFF.

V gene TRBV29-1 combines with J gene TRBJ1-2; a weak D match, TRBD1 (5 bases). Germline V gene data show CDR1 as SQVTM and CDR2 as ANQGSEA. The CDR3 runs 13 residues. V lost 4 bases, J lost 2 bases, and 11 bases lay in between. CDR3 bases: TGCAGCGTTGCGAAAGGGGAGAACTATGGCTACACCTTC. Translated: CSVAKGENYGYTF.

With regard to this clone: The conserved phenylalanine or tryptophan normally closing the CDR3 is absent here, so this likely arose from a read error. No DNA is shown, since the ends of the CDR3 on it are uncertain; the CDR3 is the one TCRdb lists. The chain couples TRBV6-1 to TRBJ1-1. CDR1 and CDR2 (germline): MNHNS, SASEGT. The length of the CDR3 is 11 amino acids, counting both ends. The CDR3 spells CASSVLSVINL.

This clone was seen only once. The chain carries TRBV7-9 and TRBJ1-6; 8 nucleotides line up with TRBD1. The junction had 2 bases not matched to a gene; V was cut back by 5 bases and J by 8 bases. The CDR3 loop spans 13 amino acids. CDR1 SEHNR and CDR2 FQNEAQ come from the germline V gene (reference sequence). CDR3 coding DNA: TGTGCCAGCAGCGACAGGGGAGATTCACCCCTCCACTTT. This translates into CASSDRGDSPLHF.

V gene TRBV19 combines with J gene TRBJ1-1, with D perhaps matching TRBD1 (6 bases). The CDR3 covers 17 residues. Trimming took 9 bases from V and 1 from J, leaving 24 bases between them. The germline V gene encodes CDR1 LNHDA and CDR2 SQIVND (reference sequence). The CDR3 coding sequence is TGTGCCAGCGCCACAGGGCCTCGGATAAATTCGAACACTGAAGCTTTCTTT. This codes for CASATGPRINSNTEAFF.

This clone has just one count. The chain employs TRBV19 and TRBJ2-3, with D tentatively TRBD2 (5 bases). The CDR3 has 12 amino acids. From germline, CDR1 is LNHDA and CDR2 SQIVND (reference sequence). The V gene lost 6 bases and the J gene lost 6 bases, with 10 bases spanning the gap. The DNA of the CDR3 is TGTGCCAGTAGCACACGAGGGGATACGCAGTATTTT. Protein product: CASSTRGDTQYF.

Here the CDR3 reads CASSPRTGAYEKLFF. In DNA form, the CDR3 reads TGTGCCAGCAGCCCCCGGACAGGGGCCTACGAAAAACTGTTTTTT. V and J are TRBV7-9 and TRBJ1-4, with 9 nucleotides matching TRBD1. Trimming removed 5 bases from V and 8 bases from J; junction bases left unmatched: 9. This CDR3 region has 15 residues. Germline CDR1 SEHNR, CDR2 FQNEAQ (reference sequence).

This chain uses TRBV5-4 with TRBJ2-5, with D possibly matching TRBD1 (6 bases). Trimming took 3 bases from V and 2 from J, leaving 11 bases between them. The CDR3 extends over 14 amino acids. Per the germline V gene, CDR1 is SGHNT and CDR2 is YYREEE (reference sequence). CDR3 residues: CASSSGTQQETQYF. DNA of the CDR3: TGTGCCAGCAGCTCCGGGACACAGCAAGAGACCCAGTACTTC. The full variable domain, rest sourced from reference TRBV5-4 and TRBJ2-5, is ETGVTQSPTHLIKTRGQQVTLRCSSQSGHNTVSWYQQALGQGPQFIFQYYREEENGRGNFPPRFSGLQFPNYSSELNVNALELDDSALYLCASSSGTQQETQYFGPGTRLLVL.

CDR3 residues: CASSPGGTTEAFF. The CDR3, as DNA: TGTGCCAGCAGCCCAGGGGGCACCACTGAAGCTTTCTTT. The chain recombines TRBV6-5 with TRBJ1-1, with 8 bases identical to TRBD1. CDR1 is MNHEY, CDR2 SVGAGI, per germline. The trim removed 6 bases at V and 4 bases at J, leaving 4 bases unmatched. The CDR3 runs 13 residues.

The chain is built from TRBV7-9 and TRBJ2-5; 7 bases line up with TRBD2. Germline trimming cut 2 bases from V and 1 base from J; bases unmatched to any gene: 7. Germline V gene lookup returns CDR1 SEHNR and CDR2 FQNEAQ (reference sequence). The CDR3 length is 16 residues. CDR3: CASSLKGGSPQETQYF. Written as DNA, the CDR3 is TGTGCCAGCAGCTTAAAGGGAGGGAGCCCCCAAGAGACCCAGTACTTC.

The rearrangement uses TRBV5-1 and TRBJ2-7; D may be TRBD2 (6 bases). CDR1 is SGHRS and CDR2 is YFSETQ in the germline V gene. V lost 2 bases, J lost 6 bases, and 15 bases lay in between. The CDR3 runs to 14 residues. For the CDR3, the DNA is TGCGCCAGCAGCTTTAGGAGGGTCGACGGCGAGCAGTACTTC. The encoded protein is CASSFRRVDGEQYF.

CDR3 sequence reads: CASSYSGTGWDTIYF. In nucleotides, the CDR3 is TGTGCCAGCAGTTACTCTGGGACAGGGTGGGACACCATATATTTT. The chain couples TRBV6-5 to TRBJ1-3, with 9 bases matching TRBD1. The CDR3 covers 15 residues. The J segment lost 8 bases and the V segment lost 0 bases, leaving 5 bases of the junction unmatched. From germline, CDR1 is MNHEY and CDR2 SVGAGI.

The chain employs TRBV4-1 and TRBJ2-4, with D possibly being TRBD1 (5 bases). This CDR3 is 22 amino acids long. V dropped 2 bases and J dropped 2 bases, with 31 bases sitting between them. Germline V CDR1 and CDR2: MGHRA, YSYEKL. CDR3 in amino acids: CASSQLSPRRAEIGVTKNIQYF. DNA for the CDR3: TGCGCCAGCAGCCAACTATCCCCCCGCAGGGCTGAGATAGGGGTGACCAAAAACATTCAGTACTTC.

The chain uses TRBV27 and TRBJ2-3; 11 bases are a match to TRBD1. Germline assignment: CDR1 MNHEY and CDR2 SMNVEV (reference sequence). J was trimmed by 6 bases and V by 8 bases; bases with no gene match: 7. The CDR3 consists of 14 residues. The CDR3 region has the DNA TGTGCCAGCTCGCGGACAGGGGGCGTCGATACGCAGTATTTT. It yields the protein CASSRTGGVDTQYF.

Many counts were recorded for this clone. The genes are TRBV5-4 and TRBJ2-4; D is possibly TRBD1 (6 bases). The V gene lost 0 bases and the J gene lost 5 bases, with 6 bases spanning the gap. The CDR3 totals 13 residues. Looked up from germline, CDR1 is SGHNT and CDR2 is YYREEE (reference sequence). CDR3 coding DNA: TGTGCCAGCAGCTTGGGACAGGAAAACATTCAGTACTTC. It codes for CASSLGQENIQYF.

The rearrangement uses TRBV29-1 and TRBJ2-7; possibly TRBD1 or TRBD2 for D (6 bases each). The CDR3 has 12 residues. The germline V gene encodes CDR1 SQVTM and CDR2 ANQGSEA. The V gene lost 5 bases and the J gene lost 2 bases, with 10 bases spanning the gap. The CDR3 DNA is TGCAGCGTTTTCGGGGGCCCCTACGAGCAGTACTTC. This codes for CSVFGGPYEQYF.

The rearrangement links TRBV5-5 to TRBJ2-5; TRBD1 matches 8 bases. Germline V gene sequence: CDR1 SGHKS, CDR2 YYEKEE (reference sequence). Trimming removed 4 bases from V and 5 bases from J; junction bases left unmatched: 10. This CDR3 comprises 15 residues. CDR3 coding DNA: TGTGCCAGCAGCCGATCCCAGGGGGCGGGTGAGACCCAGTACTTC. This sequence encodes CASSRSQGAGETQYF.

The CDR3 DNA reads as TGTGCCAGCAGTTTATCAGGGGCAGGAAACACCATATATTTT. Translating it yields CASSLSGAGNTIYF. The chain combines TRBV27 with TRBJ1-3; the D gene is possibly TRBD1 (5 bases). This CDR3 has 14 amino acids. Germline V gene lookup returns CDR1 MNHEY and CDR2 SMNVEV (reference sequence). V lost 0 bases and J lost 4, with 7 bases in between.

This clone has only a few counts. CDR3 sequence reads: CASTLGGRGEKLFF. CDR3 coding DNA: TGTGCCAGCACCCTAGGGGGGAGGGGTGAAAAACTGTTTTTT. This chain joins TRBV28 and TRBJ1-4; TRBD1 might be the D (6 bases). This CDR3 is 14 amino acids long. CDR1 is MDHEN, CDR2 SYDVKM, per germline. Trimming removed 7 bases at V and 7 bases at J, with 16 bases between.